The clone carrying this T cell receptor beta chain was recorded a few times. What it recognizes is unknown. Both TRBC1 and TRBC2 were covered by a beta constant-region primer of two equimolar oligonucleotides. Nested alpha and beta constant-region primers with the SP2 primer drove four PCR rounds on ligated cDNA. MiXCR, run by TCRdb on the UMI-ligation and nested PCR reads, gives a single entry per CDR3 protein. The sample carries around 140,000 distinct CDR3 sequences, about 20% recorded once. The data belong to a study of naive and memory T cell subsets. The study's findings and limits: A few larger clonotypes appeared in naive repertoires, especially CD8, possibly memory cells re-expressing CD45RA. Naive and memory repertoire findings lacked a ground truth for validation.

The receptor was isolated from a human donor in good health. The sample comprised naive CD4+ T cells from blood.

CDR3 sequence reads: CASSQDSLDSYNEQFF. CDR3 bases: TGTGCCAGCAGCCAGGACAGTCTAGACTCCTACAATGAGCAGTTCTTC. This chain uses TRBV6-5 with TRBJ2-1; perhaps TRBD1 as D (6 bases). This CDR3 has 16 amino acids. V shed 6 bases and J shed 0 bases, with 15 bases lying between them. Germline V gives CDR1 MNHEY, CDR2 SVGAGI.